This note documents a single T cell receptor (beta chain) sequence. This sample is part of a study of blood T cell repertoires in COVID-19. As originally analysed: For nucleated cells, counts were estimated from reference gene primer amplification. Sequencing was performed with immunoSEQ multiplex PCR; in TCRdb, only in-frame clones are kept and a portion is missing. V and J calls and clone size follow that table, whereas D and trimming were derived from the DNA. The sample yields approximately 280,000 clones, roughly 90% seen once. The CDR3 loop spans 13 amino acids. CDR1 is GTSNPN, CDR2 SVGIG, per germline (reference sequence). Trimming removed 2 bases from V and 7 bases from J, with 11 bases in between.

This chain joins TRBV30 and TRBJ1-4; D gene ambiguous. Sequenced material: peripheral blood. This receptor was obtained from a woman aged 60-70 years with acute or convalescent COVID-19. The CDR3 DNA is TGTGCCTGGAGTTCCCGAAGAGCTGAAAAACTGTTTTTT. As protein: CAWSSRRAEKLFF.